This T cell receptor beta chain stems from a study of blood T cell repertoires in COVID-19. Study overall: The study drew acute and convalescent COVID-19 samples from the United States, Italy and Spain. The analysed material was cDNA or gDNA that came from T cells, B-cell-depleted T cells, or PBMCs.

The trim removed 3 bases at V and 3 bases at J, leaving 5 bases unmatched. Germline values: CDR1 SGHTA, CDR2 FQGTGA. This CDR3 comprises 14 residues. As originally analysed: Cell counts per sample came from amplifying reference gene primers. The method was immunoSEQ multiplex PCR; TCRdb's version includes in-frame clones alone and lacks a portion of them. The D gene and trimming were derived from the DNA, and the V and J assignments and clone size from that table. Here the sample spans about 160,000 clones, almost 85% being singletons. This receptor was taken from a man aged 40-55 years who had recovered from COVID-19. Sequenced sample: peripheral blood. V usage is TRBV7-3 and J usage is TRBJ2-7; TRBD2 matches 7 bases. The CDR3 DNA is TGTGCCAGCAGCTTTTGGGAGGGGAACTACGAGCAGTACTTC. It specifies CASSFWEGNYEQYF. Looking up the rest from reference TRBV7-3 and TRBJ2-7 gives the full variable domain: GAGVSQTPSNKVTEKGKYVELRCDPISGHTALYWYRQSLGQGPEFLIYFQGTGAADDSGLPNDRFFAVRPEGSVSTLKIQRTERGDSAVYLCASSFWEGNYEQYFGPGTRLTVT.